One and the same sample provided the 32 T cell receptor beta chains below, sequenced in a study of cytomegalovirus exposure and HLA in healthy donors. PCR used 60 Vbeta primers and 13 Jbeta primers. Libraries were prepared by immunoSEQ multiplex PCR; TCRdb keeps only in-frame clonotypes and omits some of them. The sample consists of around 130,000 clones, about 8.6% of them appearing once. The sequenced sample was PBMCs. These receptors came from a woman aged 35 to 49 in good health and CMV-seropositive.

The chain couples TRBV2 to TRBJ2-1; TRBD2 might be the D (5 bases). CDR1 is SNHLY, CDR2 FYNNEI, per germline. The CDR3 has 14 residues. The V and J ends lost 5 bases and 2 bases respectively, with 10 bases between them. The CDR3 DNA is TGTGCCAGCAGTCCCGGGATCCCCTACAATGAGCAGTTCTTC. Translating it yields CASSPGIPYNEQFF. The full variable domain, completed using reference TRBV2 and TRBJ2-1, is EPEVTQTPSHQVTQMGQEVILRCVPISNHLYFYWYRQILGQKVEFLVSFYNNEISEKSEIFDDQFSVERPDGSNFTLKIRSTKLEDSAMYFCASSPGIPYNEQFFGPGTRLTVL.

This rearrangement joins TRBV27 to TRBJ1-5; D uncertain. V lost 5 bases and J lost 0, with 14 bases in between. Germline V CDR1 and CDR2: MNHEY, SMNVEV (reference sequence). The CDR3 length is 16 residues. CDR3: CASSPQRAYSNQPQHF. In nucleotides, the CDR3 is TGTGCCAGCAGTCCCCAGCGTGCTTATAGCAATCAGCCCCAGCATTTT.

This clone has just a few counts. CDR3 amino acids: CASSLGQLDTEAFF. DNA for the CDR3: TGCGCCAGCAGCTTGGGTCAGTTGGACACTGAAGCTTTCTTT. The chain has TRBV5-1 and TRBJ1-1; D call uncertain. The germline gives CDR1 SGHRS, CDR2 YFSETQ. The CDR3 has 14 amino acids. Trimming shortened V by 0 bases and J by 3 bases, and 9 bases separated the two germline ends.

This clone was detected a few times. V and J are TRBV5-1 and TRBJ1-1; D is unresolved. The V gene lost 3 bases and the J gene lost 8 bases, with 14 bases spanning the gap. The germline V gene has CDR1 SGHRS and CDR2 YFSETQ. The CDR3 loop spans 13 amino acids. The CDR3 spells CASSSMVLREAFF. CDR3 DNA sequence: TGCGCCAGCAGCTCCATGGTACTGCGGGAAGCTTTCTTT.

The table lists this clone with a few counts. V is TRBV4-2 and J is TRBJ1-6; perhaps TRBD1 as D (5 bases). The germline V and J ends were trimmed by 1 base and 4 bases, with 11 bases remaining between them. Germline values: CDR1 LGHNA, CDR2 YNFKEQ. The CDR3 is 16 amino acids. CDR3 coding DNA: TGTGCCAGCAGCCAAGGAATCCAGGGATATAATTCACCCCTCCACTTT. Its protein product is CASSQGIQGYNSPLHF.

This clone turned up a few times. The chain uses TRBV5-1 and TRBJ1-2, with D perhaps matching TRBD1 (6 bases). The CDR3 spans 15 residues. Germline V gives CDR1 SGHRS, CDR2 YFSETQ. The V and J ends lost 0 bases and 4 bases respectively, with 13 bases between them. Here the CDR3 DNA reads TGCGCCAGCAGCTTGGATGGGGGGGCGAGCTATGGCTACACCTTC. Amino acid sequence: CASSLDGGASYGYTF.

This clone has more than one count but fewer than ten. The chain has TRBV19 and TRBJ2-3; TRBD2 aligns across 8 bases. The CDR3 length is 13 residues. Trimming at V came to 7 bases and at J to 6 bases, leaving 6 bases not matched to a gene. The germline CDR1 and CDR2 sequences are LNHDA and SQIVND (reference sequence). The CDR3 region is CASMGGGPDTQYF. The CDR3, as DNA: TGTGCCAGTATGGGCGGGGGGCCCGATACGCAGTATTTT. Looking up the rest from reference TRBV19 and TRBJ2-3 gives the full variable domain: DGGITQSPKYLFRKEGQNVTLSCEQNLNHDAMYWYRQDPGQGLRLIYYSQIVNDFQKGDIAEGYSVSREKKESFPLTVTSAQKNPTAFYLCASMGGGPDTQYFGPGTRLTVL.

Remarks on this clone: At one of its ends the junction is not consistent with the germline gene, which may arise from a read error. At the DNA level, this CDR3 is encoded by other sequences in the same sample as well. The CDR3 reads CSVGKGDRGLSDAQYF. The CDR3 coding sequence is TGCAGCGTCGGGAAAGGGGACAGGGGGCTGTCAGATGCGCAGTATTTT. The chain uses TRBV29-1 and TRBJ2-3; 12 bases are shared with TRBD1. The CDR3 sequence is 16 residues long. The germline V gene has CDR1 SQVTM and CDR2 ANQGSEA.

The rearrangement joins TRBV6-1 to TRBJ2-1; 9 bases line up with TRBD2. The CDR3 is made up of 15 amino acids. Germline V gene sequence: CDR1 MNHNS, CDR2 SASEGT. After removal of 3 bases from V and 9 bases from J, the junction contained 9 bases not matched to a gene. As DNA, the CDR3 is TGTGCCAGCAGTGAGCCTAGCGGGGTTCCGGGTGAGCAGTTCTTC. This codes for CASSEPSGVPGEQFF.

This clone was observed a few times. The CDR3 DNA reads TGTGCCAGCAGCGGCAGGTCGGTCACTGAAGCTTTCTTT. Translating gives CASSGRSVTEAFF. The rearrangement joins TRBV9 to TRBJ1-1, with no clear D. This CDR3 is 13 amino acids long. V gave up 3 bases and J gave up 4 bases, with 10 bases separating them. CDR1 and CDR2 from the germline V gene are SGDLS and YYNGEE. The full variable domain, its missing parts supplied by reference TRBV9 and TRBJ1-1, is DSGVTQTPKHLITATGQRVTLRCSPRSGDLSVYWYQQSLDQGLQFLIQYYNGEERAKGNILERFSAQQFPDLHSELNLSSLELGDSALYFCASSGRSVTEAFFGQGTRLTVV.

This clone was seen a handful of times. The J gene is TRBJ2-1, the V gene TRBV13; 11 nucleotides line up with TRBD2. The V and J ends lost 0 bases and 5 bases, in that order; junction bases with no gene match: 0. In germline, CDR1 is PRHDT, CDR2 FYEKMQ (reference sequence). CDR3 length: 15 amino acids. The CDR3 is CASSLGSGGDNEQFF. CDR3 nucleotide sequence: TGTGCCAGCAGCTTAGGTAGCGGGGGGGACAATGAGCAGTTCTTC.

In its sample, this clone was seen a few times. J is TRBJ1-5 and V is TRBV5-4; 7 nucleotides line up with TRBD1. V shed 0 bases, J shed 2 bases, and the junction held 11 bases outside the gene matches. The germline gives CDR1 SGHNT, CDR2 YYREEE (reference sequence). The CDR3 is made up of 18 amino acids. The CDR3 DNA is TGTGCCAGCAGCTTGGTTGATAGGGGGCTCGAGGGCAATCAGCCCCAGCATTTT. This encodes CASSLVDRGLEGNQPQHF. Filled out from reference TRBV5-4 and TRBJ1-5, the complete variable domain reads ETGVTQSPTHLIKTRGQQVTLRCSSQSGHNTVSWYQQALGQGPQFIFQYYREEENGRGNFPPRFSGLQFPNYSSELNVNALELDDSALYLCASSLVDRGLEGNQPQHFGDGTRLSIL.

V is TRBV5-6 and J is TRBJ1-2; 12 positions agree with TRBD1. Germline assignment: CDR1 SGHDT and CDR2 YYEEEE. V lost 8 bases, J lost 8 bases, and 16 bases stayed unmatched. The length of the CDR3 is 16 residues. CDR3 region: CASSGTGGFSEMGYTF. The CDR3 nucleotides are TGTGCCAGTTCCGGGACAGGGGGCTTCTCGGAAATGGGCTACACCTTC.

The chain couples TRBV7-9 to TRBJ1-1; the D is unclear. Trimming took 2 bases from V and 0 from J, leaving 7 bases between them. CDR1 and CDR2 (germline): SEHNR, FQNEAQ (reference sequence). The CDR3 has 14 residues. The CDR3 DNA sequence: TGTGCCAGCAGCTTATTTTACATGAACACTGAAGCTTTCTTT. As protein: CASSLFYMNTEAFF.

The CDR3 sequence is CASSSRDRGYEQYF. Written as DNA, the CDR3 is TGTGCCAGTAGTAGCCGGGACAGGGGCTACGAGCAGTACTTC. The V gene is TRBV19, the J gene TRBJ2-7; 10 bases are a match to TRBD1. Trimming cost V 4 bases and J 3 bases; bases outside gene matches: 3. The CDR3 is made up of 14 amino acids. Germline CDR1 LNHDA, CDR2 SQIVND (reference sequence).

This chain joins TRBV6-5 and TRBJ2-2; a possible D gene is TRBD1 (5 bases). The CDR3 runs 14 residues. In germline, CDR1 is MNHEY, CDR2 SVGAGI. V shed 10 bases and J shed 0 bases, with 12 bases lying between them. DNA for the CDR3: TGTGCCACTCAAGGGGTGGCGAACACCGGGGAGCTGTTTTTT. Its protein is CATQGVANTGELFF.

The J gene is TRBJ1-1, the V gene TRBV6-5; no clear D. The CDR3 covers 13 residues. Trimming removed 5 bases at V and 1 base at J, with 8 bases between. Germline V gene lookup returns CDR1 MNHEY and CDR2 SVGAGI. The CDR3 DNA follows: TGTGCCAGCAGTCGCTCGGGGAACACTGAAGCTTTCTTT. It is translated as CASSRSGNTEAFF.

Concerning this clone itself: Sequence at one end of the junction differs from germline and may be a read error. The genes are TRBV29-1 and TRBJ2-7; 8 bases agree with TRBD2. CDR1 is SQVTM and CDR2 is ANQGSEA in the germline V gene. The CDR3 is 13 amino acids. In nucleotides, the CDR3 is TGCAGCGTTGTAGGCGGGGGGAGCTACGCGCAGTACTTC. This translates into CSVVGGGSYAQYF.

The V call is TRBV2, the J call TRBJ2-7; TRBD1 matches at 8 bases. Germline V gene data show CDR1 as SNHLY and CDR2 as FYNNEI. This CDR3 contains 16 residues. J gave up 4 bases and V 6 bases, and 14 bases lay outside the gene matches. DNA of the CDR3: TGTGCCAGCAGCACCACTGGACAGGGTCAGTATTACGAGCAGTACTTC. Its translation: CASSTTGQGQYYEQYF.

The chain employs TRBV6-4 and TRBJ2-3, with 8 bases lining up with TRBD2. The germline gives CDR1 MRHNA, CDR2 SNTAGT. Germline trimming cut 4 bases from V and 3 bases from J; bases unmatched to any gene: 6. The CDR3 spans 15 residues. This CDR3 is CASSVGGALTDTQYF. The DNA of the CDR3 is TGTGCCAGCAGTGTCGGGGGGGCTCTGACAGATACGCAGTATTTT.

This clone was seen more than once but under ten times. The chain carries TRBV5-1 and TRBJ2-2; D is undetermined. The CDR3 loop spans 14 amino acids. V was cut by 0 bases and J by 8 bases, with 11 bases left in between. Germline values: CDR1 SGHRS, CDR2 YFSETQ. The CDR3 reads CASSLVVEAGELFF. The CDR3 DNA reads TGCGCCAGCAGCTTGGTAGTTGAGGCGGGGGAGCTGTTTTTT.

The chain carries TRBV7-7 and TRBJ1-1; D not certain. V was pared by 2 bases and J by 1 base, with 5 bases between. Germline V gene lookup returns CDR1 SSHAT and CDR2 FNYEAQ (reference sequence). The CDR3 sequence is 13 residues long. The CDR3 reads CASSLQENTEAFF. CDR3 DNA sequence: TGTGCCAGCAGCTTACAGGAGAACACTGAAGCTTTCTTT.

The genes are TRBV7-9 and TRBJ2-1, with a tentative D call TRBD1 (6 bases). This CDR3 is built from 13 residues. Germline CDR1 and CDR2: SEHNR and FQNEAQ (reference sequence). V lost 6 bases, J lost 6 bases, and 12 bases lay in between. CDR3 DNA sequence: TGTGCCAGCAGTTCACAGGGTTTCAATGAGCAGTTCTTC. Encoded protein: CASSSQGFNEQFF.

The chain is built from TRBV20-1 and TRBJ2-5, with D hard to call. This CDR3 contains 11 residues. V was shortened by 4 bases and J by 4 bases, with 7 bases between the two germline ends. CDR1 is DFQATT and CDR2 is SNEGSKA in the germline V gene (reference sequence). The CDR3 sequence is CSANTGETQYF. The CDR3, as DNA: TGCAGTGCTAACACGGGAGAGACCCAGTACTTC.

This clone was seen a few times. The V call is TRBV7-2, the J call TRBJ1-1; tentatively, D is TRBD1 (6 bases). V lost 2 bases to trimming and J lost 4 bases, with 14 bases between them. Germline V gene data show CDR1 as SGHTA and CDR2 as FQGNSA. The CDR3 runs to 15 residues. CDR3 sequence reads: CASSLNTGRGTEAFF. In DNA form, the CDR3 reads TGTGCCAGCAGCTTAAATACAGGGAGGGGCACTGAAGCTTTCTTT.

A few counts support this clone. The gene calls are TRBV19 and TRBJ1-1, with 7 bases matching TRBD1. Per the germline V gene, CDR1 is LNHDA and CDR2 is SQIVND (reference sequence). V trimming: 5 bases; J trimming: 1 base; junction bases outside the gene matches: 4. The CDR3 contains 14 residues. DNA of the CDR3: TGTGCCAGTAGTCCCGGGACAGAGAACACTGAAGCTTTCTTT. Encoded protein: CASSPGTENTEAFF.

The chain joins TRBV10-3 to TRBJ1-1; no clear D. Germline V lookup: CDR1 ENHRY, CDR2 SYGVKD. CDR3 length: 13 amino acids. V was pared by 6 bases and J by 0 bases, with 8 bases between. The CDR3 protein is CAISGTVNTEAFF. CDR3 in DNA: TGTGCCATCAGCGGTACCGTGAACACTGAAGCTTTCTTT.

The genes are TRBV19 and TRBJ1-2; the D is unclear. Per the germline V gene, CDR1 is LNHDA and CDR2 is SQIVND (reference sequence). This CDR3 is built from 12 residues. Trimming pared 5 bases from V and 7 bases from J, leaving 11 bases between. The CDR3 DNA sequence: TGTGCCAGTAGTGTTCTAGGCCTTGGCTACACCTTC. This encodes CASSVLGLGYTF.

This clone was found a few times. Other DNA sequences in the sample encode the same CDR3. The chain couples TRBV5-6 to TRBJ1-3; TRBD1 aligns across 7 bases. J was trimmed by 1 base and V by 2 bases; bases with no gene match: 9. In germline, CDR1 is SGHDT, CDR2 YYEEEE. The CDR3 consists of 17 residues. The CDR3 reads CASSFPSGGISGNTIYF. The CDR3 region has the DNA TGTGCCAGCAGCTTCCCTTCAGGGGGAATATCTGGAAACACCATATATTTT.

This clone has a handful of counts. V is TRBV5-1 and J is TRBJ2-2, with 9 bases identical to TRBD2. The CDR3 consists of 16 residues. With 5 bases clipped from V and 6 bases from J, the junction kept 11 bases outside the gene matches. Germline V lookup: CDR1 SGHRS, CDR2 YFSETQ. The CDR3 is CASSLSGGTIPGELFF. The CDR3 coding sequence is TGCGCCAGCAGTCTTAGCGGGGGCACCATACCCGGGGAGCTGTTTTTT.

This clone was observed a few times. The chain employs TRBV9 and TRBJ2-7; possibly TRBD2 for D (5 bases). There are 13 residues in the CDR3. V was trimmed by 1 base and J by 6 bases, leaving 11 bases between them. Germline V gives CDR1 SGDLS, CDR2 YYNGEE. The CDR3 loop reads CASSVRSEGEQYF. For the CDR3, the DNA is TGTGCCAGCAGCGTAAGGTCCGAGGGCGAGCAGTACTTC.

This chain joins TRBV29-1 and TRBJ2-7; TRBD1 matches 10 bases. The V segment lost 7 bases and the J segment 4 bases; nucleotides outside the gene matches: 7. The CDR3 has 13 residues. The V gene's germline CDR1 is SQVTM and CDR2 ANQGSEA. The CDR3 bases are TGCAGCGCCTGGACAGGGGGGCCGTACGAGCAGTACTTC. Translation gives CSAWTGGPYEQYF.